The clone carrying this TCR beta chain has more than one count but fewer than ten. Its antigen is unidentified. The entry originates in a study of response to subunit inactivated influenza vaccine. TCRdb itself ran the RT-PCR reads through MiXCR, one entry per CDR3 protein. This table has some 160,000 distinct CDR3 sequences, roughly a tenth appearing once. The germline CDR1 and CDR2 sequences are SNHLY and FYNNEI. The germline V and J ends were trimmed by 6 bases and 9 bases, with 8 bases remaining between them. This CDR3 contains 11 residues. Study results and limitations: The authors suggested that few new T cells are recruited per seasonal influenza vaccination.

The V call is TRBV2, the J call TRBJ2-2; D uncertain. The receptor comes from a man aged 50-59 years who received an inactivated influenza vaccine. The sequences come from non-naive T cells sorted from PBMCs, collected more than 35 days after vaccination. The DNA for the CDR3 is TGTGCCAGCAGCCCTCGGAGGGAGCTGTTTTTT. This codes for CASSPRRELFF. The full variable domain, completed using reference TRBV2 and TRBJ2-2, is EPEVTQTPSHQVTQMGQEVILRCVPISNHLYFYWYRQILGQKVEFLVSFYNNEISEKSEIFDDQFSVERPDGSNFTLKIRSTKLEDSAMYFCASSPRRELFFGEGSRLTVL.